Listed below are T cell receptor beta chains from one sample, sequenced in a study of shared clonotypes between healthy human individuals. TCRdb's copy holds only in-frame clones and misses some; the assay was immunoSEQ multiplex PCR. The sample carries about 610,000 clones, approximately 97% recorded once. The sequencing sample was made of naive CD4+ T cells sorted from blood. All receptors come from a woman younger than 45 in good health. Each CDR3 is given without its conserved first and last residue. A D gene is named only where the DNA matches it firmly.

D | length | V | CDR3
- | 14 | TRBV28 | ASSPPPGPRREKLF
- | 14 | TRBV21-1 | ASSGGREGVSYEQY
- | 10 | TRBV5-4 | ASSSSGYEQY
- | 14 | TRBV18 | ASSPSQGLSGNTIY
- | 12 | TRBV7-9 | ASSSSGQGYGYT
TRBD1 | 12 | TRBV28 | ASTVGQGSDEQY
TRBD1 | 12 | TRBV28 | ASTSVRGRTEAF
- | 11 | TRBV14 | ASSQAQNYGYT
TRBD2 | 18 | TRBV9 | ASSVAGLAGAVGESDTQY
- | 11 | TRBV7-9 | ASSQDTYQTQY
- | 12 | TRBV5-4 | ASSLGPTHNEQF
- | 12 | TRBV28 | AGHTAGANYGYT
- | 12 | TRBV7-8 | ASLRRAEDRELF
TRBD1 | 15 | TRBV7-9 | ASSQKDRGWGTDTQY
- | 11 | TRBV27 | ASWGRETYEQY
- | 13 | TRBV7-2 | ASRGGGNSYNEQF
- | 13 | TRBV6-1 | ASSEWDTLPYEQY
TRBD2 | 10 | TRBV28 | ASSGGIYEQY
TRBD1 | 13 | TRBV10-3 | AITDRARGGTEAF
- | 13 | TRBV18 | ASSPRGRGAYEQY
TRBD2 | 16 | TRBV5-1 | ASSLLTSGRASYNEQF
- | 10 | TRBV28 | ASSSHPYEQY
TRBD2 | 14 | TRBV28 | ASSNTSGSGTGELF
TRBD2 | 13 | TRBV7-8 | ASRRPSGSSYEQY
- | 10 | TRBV4-2 | ASSPGDTEQY
- | 13 | TRBV15 | ATSTSRGGPYGYT
TRBD1 | 16 | TRBV30 | AWDRDRSSDSSYNEQF
TRBD2 | 15 | TRBV28 | ASSSGLAGGPRNTQY
- | 14 | TRBV2 | ASSEGADRENEKLF
TRBD2 | 14 | TRBV6-5 | ASSSPAGGSYNEQF
- | 12 | TRBV4-2 | ASSQDPTDYEQY
TRBD2 | 14 | TRBV7-6 | ASSSVIAGAGNEQF
TRBD1 | 13 | TRBV6-6 | ASSYPGTGNNEQF